These 18 T cell receptor beta chains were all obtained from the same sample, sequenced in a study of beta chain features in type 1 diabetes. The authors reverse transcribed all of the isolated RNA, so sequencing captured expressed TCRB transcripts. Generated by immunoSEQ multiplex PCR, the TCRdb table keeps only in-frame clones and is missing some. The table has around 140,000 clones, approximately 9.8% seen once. Specimen: central memory CD4+ T cells from blood. These receptors came from a woman in her thirties or forties in good health.

This clone has just a few counts. This chain joins TRBV18 and TRBJ2-1; 8 bases are shared with TRBD2. The CDR3 has 17 amino acids. Germline values: CDR1 KGHSH, CDR2 LQKENI. The ends lost 2 bases at V and 7 bases at J; junction bases unmatched: 13. Here the CDR3 reads CASSPRRNSGASNEQFF. The CDR3 DNA reads TGTGCCAGCTCACCAAGGAGAAATAGCGGGGCCTCGAATGAGCAGTTCTTC.

This clone was detected a few times. V usage is TRBV6-5 and J usage is TRBJ2-2, with 7 bases fitting TRBD1. This CDR3 region has 15 residues. CDR1 is MNHEY, CDR2 SVGAGI, per germline. V trimming: 7 bases; J trimming: 2 bases; junction bases outside the gene matches: 7. The CDR3 region has the DNA TGTGCCAGCACAAGGGGACAGACTAACACCGGGGAGCTGTTTTTT. The encoded protein is CASTRGQTNTGELFF.

This clone was found a few times. The chain couples TRBV5-6 to TRBJ1-1, with no clear D. The CDR3 is 12 amino acids. V was cut by 4 bases and J by 1 base, with 5 bases left in between. The germline V gene has CDR1 SGHDT and CDR2 YYEEEE. The DNA for the CDR3 is TGTGCCAGCAGCACCAGGAACACTGAAGCTTTCTTT. It encodes CASSTRNTEAFF.

Regarding this clone: The same CDR3 is also encoded by other DNA sequences in this sample. The rearrangement joins TRBV19 to TRBJ1-1, with 8 bases aligning to TRBD1. The ends lost 6 bases at V and 4 bases at J; junction bases unmatched: 4. From germline, CDR1 is LNHDA and CDR2 SQIVND (reference sequence). This CDR3 is built from 13 residues. The CDR3 sequence is CASRPQGGTEAFF. CDR3 nucleotides: TGTGCCAGTAGGCCACAGGGGGGCACTGAAGCTTTCTTT.

This chain connects TRBV5-1 to TRBJ1-1; D not certain. Germline CDR1 and CDR2: SGHRS and YFSETQ. Between the trimmed V and J ends, which lost 0 bases and 0 bases, there was a span of 6 bases. The CDR3 is 14 residues long. CDR3 sequence reads: CASSLETVNTEAFF. The CDR3 DNA is TGCGCCAGCAGCTTGGAAACGGTGAACACTGAAGCTTTCTTT. Together with reference TRBV5-1 and TRBJ1-1, the CDR3 gives the full variable domain: KAGVTQTPRYLIKTRGQQVTLSCSPISGHRSVSWYQQTPGQGLQFLFEYFSETQRNKGNFPGRFSGRQFSNSRSEMNVSTLELGDSALYLCASSLETVNTEAFFGQGTRLTVV.

This clone was seen more than once but under ten times. This chain links TRBV21-1 with TRBJ1-2; the DNA was not used to check the table's D call, TRBD1. TRBV21-1 is given as a pseudogene. The CDR3 totals 15 residues. The CDR3 DNA sequence: TGTGCCAGCACCACAATTGGGGACAGTATGTATGGCTACACCTTC. It encodes CASTTIGDSMYGYTF.

The chain couples TRBV4-1 to TRBJ1-2, with 8 bases aligning to TRBD1. The CDR3 length is 18 residues. Per germline, CDR1 MGHRA and CDR2 YSYEKL. The V gene end was trimmed by 0 bases and the J gene end by 7 bases; junction bases not matched to a gene: 16. The CDR3, as DNA: TGCGCCAGCAGCCAAGATCTCGCGACAGGGGAACGTTTGGGTGGCTACACCTTC. Its translation: CASSQDLATGERLGGYTF.

This clone was observed at least ten times. J is TRBJ2-5 and V is TRBV9, with 7 bases fitting TRBD1. Germline V gives CDR1 SGDLS, CDR2 YYNGEE. The V segment lost 4 bases and the J segment 5 bases; nucleotides outside the gene matches: 11. The length of the CDR3 is 15 residues. The DNA for the CDR3 is TGTGCCAGCAGCCCGAGACAGGGTACCAAGGAGACCCAGTACTTC. It specifies CASSPRQGTKETQYF.

The V call is TRBV18, the J call TRBJ2-1, with D possibly TRBD1 on 6 matching bases. Deletions cut 2 bases from V and 4 bases from J, with 12 bases between. This CDR3 has 15 amino acids. CDR1 and CDR2 from the germline V gene are KGHSH and LQKENI. The CDR3 DNA reads TGTGCCAGCTCACCAGGGGGCCGGATGTACAATGAGCAGTTCTTC. Amino acids: CASSPGGRMYNEQFF.

This clone occurred a few times. This chain joins TRBV7-9 and TRBJ1-2; D not certain. Germline loops: CDR1 SEHNR, CDR2 FQNEAQ (reference sequence). The ends were cut back, 2 bases at V and 4 bases at J, with 14 bases in the middle. The CDR3 is 15 residues long. The CDR3 DNA follows: TGTGCCAGCAGCTTACTTGGCACTGGAGGCTATGGCTACACCTTC. Its translation: CASSLLGTGGYGYTF. Full variable domain (remainder filled in from reference TRBV7-9 and TRBJ1-2): DTGVSQNPRHKITKRGQNVTFRCDPISEHNRLYWYRQTLGQGPEFLTYFQNEAQLEKSRLLSDRFSAERPKGSFSTLEIQRTEQGDSAMYLCASSLLGTGGYGYTFGSGTRLTVV.

This clone was recorded a few times. The chain is built from TRBV2 and TRBJ2-1; 9 bases map to TRBD1. V was clipped by 4 bases and J by 7 bases; unmatched bases: 5. The CDR3 is 14 residues long. CDR1 is SNHLY and CDR2 is FYNNEI in the germline V gene. The chain's CDR3 is CASSVQGAGNEQFF. The CDR3 DNA reads TGTGCCAGCAGTGTACAGGGGGCGGGTAATGAGCAGTTCTTC.

This chain connects TRBV6-4 to TRBJ2-3; possible D gene TRBD1, 5 bases. With the DNA end fitting TRBJ1-5 better, the J assignment may be wrong. Germline values: CDR1 MRHNA, CDR2 SNTAGT. This CDR3 region has 16 residues. The CDR3 reads CASSDSGTSGGSHQHF. CDR3 DNA: TGTGCCAGCAGTGACTCTGGGACTAGCGGGGGGAGCCATCAGCATTTT.

The chain combines TRBV5-1 with TRBJ2-2; TRBD2 might be the D (5 bases). With 5 bases removed from V and 1 base from J, the gap between germline ends came to 9 bases. CDR1 is SGHRS, CDR2 YFSETQ, per germline. The CDR3 consists of 14 residues. The DNA for the CDR3 is TGCGCCAGCAGACTCGGGGTGAACACCGGGGAGCTGTTTTTT. Its translation is CASRLGVNTGELFF. Complete variable domain (other parts from reference TRBV5-1 and TRBJ2-2): KAGVTQTPRYLIKTRGQQVTLSCSPISGHRSVSWYQQTPGQGLQFLFEYFSETQRNKGNFPGRFSGRQFSNSRSEMNVSTLELGDSALYLCASRLGVNTGELFFGEGSRLTVL.

The chain has TRBV2 and TRBJ1-2; 8 bases agree with TRBD1. The CDR3 covers 14 residues. V gave up 5 bases and J gave up 5 bases; unmatched junction bases: 7. Germline assignment: CDR1 SNHLY and CDR2 FYNNEI. CDR3 nucleotides: TGTGCCAGCAGTCTGGAACAGGGGGGGTATGGCTACACCTTC. Amino acids: CASSLEQGGYGYTF.

The chain recombines TRBV14 with TRBJ2-6; D is undetermined. V dropped 8 bases and J dropped 0 bases, with 5 bases sitting between them. Per germline, CDR1 SGHDN and CDR2 FVKESK. This CDR3 has 13 amino acids. CDR3 amino acids: CASLSSGANVLTF. Written as DNA, the CDR3 is TGTGCCAGCTTATCCTCTGGGGCCAACGTCCTGACTTTC.

This clone appeared a few times. The chain combines TRBV6-6 with TRBJ1-2; 8 bases match TRBD1. V shed 6 bases, J shed 0 bases, and the junction held 6 bases outside the gene matches. CDR3 size: 15 residues. In germline, CDR1 is MNHNY, CDR2 SVGAGI (reference sequence). CDR3 bases: TGTGCCAGCAGCACTGGACAGGGCGCTAACTATGGCTACACCTTC. It translates to CASSTGQGANYGYTF.

This clone was seen only a few times. This chain connects TRBV4-2 to TRBJ2-3; 8 bases line up with TRBD1. Germline V lookup: CDR1 LGHNA, CDR2 YNFKEQ. V gave up 0 bases and J gave up 1 base; unmatched junction bases: 6. The CDR3 has 17 amino acids. The CDR3 here is CASSQDIAGGGTDTQYF. CDR3 DNA sequence: TGTGCCAGCAGCCAAGATATTGCAGGGGGCGGCACAGATACGCAGTATTTT.

This clone has at least ten counts. The chain combines TRBV9 with TRBJ2-3, with D perhaps matching TRBD1 (5 bases). The CDR3 contains 16 residues. The germline CDR1 and CDR2 sequences are SGDLS and YYNGEE. Trimming left V 2 bases short and J 1 base short, with 14 bases between. The CDR3 region is CASSVGIGAGTDTQYF. Written as DNA, the CDR3 is TGTGCCAGCAGCGTTGGGATAGGGGCCGGCACAGATACGCAGTATTTT.